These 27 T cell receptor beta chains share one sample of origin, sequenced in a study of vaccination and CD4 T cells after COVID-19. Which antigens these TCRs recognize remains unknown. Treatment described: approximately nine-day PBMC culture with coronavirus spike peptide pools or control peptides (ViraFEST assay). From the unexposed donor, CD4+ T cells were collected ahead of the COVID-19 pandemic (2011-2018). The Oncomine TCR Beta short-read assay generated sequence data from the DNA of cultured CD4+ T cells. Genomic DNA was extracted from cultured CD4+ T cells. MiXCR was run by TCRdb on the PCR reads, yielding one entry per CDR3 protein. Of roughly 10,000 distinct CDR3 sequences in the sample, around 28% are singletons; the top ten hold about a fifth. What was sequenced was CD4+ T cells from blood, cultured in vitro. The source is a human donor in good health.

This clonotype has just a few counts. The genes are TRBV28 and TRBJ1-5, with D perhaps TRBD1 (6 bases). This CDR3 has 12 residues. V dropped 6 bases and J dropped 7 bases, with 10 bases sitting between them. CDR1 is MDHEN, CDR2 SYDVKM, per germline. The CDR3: CASSRGIQPQHF. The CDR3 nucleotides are TGTGCCAGCAGCAGGGGTATCCAGCCCCAGCATTTT.

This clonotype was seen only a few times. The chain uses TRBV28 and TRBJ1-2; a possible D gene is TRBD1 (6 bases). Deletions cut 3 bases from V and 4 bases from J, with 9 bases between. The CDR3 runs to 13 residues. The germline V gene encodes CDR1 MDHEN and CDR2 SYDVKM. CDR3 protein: CASSFQGFYGYTF. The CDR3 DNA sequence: TGTGCCAGCAGTTTTCAGGGGTTCTATGGCTACACCTTC.

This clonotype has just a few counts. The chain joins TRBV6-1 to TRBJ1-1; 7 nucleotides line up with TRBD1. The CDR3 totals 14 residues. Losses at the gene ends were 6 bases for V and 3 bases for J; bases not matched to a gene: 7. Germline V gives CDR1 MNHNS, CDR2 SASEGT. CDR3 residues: CASRSTGEDTEAFF. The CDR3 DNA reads TGTGCCAGCAGGAGTACAGGGGAGGACACTGAAGCTTTCTTT.

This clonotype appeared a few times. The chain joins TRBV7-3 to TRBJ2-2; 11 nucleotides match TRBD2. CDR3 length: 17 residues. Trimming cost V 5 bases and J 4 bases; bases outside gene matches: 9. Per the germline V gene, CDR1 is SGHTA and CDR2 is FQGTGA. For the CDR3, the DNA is TGTGCCAGCAGCGCACCTAGCGGGAGGACTGTCACCGGGGAGCTGTTTTTT. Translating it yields CASSAPSGRTVTGELFF.

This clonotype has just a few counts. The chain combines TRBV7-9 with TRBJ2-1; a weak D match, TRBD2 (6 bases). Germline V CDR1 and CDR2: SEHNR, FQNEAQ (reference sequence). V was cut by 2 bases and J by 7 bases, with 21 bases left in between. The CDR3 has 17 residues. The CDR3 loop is CASSLHHLGTPWNEQFF. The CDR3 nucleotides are TGTGCCAGCAGCTTACACCACCTGGGGACTCCTTGGAATGAGCAGTTCTTC.

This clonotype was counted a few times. The CDR3 sequence: CASSLSGAANYGYTF. The CDR3 nucleotides read TGTGCCAGCAGTTTATCGGGAGCCGCTAACTATGGCTACACCTTC. The chain couples TRBV27 to TRBJ1-2; D is uncertain. The V end was cut by 0 bases, the J end by 0 bases, with 8 bases between. In germline, CDR1 is MNHEY, CDR2 SMNVEV (reference sequence). This CDR3 contains 15 residues.

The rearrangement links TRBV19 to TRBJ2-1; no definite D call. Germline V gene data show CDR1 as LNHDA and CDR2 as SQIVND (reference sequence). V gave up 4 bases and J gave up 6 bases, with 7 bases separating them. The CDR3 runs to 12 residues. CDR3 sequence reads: CASSSRPNEQFF. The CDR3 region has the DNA TGTGCCAGTAGTAGCAGACCCAATGAGCAGTTCTTC. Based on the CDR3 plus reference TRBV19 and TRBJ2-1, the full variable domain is DGGITQSPKYLFRKEGQNVTLSCEQNLNHDAMYWYRQDPGQGLRLIYYSQIVNDFQKGDIAEGYSVSREKKESFPLTVTSAQKNPTAFYLCASSSRPNEQFFGPGTRLTVL.

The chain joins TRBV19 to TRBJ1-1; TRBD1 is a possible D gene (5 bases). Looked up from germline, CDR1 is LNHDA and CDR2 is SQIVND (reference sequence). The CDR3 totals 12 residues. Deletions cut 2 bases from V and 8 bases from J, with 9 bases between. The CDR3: CASSIRGVEAFF. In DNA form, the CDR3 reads TGTGCCAGTAGTATAAGGGGAGTGGAAGCTTTCTTT.

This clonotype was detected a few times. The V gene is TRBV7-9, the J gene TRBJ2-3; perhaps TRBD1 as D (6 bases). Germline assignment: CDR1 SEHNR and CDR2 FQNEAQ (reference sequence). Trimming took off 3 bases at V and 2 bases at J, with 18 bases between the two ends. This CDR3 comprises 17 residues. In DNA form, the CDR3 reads TGTGCCAGCAGCTTCCGATCAGGGGCTGGCGACACAGATACGCAGTATTTT. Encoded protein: CASSFRSGAGDTDTQYF.

This CDR3 reads CASSDGLVSGTVNTEAFF. In nucleotides, the CDR3 is TGCGCCAGCAGTGATGGTTTAGTCTCGGGGACAGTGAACACTGAAGCTTTCTTT. V and J are TRBV10-2 and TRBJ1-1; 7 bases agree with TRBD1. The length of the CDR3 is 18 residues. V was clipped by 3 bases and J by 0 bases; unmatched bases: 13. Germline values: CDR1 WSHSY, CDR2 SAAADI.

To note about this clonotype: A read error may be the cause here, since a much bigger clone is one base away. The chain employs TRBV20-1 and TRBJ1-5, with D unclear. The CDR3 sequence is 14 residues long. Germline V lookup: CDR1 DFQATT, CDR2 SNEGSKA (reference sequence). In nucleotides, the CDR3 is TGCAGTGCCCATCCGTCCGGGAGCAATCGGCCCCAGCATTTT. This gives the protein CSAHPSGSNRPQHF.

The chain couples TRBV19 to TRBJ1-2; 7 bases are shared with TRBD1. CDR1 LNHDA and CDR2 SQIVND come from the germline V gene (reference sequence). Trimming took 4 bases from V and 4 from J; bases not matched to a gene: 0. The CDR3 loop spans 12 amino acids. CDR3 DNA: TGTGCCAGTAGTACAGGGGGCTATGGCTACACCTTC. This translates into CASSTGGYGYTF. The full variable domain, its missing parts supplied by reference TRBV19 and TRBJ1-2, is DGGITQSPKYLFRKEGQNVTLSCEQNLNHDAMYWYRQDPGQGLRLIYYSQIVNDFQKGDIAEGYSVSREKKESFPLTVTSAQKNPTAFYLCASSTGGYGYTFGSGTRLTVV.

The CDR3 region has the DNA TGTGCCAGTACATCTCTAGCTCGGGGTACCTATGGCTACACCTTC. Protein product: CASTSLARGTYGYTF. V gene TRBV19 combines with J gene TRBJ1-2; D ambiguous. The germline V gene has CDR1 LNHDA and CDR2 SQIVND (reference sequence). The V and J ends lost 7 bases and 4 bases respectively, with 19 bases between them. The CDR3 has 15 residues. Full variable domain (rest looked up from reference TRBV19 and TRBJ1-2): DGGITQSPKYLFRKEGQNVTLSCEQNLNHDAMYWYRQDPGQGLRLIYYSQIVNDFQKGDIAEGYSVSREKKESFPLTVTSAQKNPTAFYLCASTSLARGTYGYTFGSGTRLTVV.

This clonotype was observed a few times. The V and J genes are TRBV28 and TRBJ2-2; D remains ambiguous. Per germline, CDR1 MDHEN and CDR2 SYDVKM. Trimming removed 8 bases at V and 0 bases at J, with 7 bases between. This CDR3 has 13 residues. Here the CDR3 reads CASYYTNTGELFF. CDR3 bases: TGTGCCAGCTATTACACGAACACCGGGGAGCTGTTTTTT.

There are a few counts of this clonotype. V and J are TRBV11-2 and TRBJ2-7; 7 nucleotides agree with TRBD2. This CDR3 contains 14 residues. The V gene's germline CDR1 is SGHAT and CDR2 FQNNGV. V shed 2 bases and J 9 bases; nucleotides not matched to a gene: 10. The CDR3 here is CASSLKRDSFRQYF. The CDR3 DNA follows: TGTGCCAGCAGCTTAAAGCGGGATAGCTTTAGGCAGTACTTC.

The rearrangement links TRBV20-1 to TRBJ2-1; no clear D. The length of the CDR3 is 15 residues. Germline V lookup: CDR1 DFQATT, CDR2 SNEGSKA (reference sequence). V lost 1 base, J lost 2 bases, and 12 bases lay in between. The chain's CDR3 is CSARAGFGPYNEQFF. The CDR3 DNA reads TGCAGTGCTAGAGCCGGATTCGGGCCCTACAATGAGCAGTTCTTC.

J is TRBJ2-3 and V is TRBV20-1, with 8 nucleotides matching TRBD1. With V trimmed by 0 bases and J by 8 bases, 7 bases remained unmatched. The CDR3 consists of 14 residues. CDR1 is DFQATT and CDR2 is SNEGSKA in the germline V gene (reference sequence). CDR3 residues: CSARESQGVSTQYF. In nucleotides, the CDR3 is TGCAGTGCTAGAGAGTCACAGGGGGTCAGTACGCAGTATTTT.

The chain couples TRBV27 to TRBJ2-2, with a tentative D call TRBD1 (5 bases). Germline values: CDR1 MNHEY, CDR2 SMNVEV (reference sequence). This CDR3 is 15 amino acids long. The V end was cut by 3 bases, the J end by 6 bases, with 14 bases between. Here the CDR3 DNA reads TGTGCCAGCAGTTTCTTAGGACATGAGGCCGGGGAGCTGTTTTTT. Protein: CASSFLGHEAGELFF.

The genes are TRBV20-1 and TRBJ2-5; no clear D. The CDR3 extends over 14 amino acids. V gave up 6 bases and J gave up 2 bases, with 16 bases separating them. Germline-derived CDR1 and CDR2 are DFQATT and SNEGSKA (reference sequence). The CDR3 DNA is TGCAGTGCAATCACCCGACCTGAGCAAGAGACCCAGTACTTC. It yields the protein CSAITRPEQETQYF.

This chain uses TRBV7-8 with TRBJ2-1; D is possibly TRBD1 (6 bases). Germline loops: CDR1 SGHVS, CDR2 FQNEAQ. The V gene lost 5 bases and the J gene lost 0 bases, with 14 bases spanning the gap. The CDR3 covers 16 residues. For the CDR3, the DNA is TGTGCCAGCAGCGTGAGACAGGTCAGCTCCTACAATGAGCAGTTCTTC. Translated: CASSVRQVSSYNEQFF. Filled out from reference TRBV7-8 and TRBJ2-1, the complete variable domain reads GAGVSQSPRYKVAKRGQDVALRCDPISGHVSLFWYQQALGQGPEFLTYFQNEAQLDKSGLPSDRFFAERPEGSVSTLKIQRTQQEDSAVYLCASSVRQVSSYNEQFFGPGTRLTVL.

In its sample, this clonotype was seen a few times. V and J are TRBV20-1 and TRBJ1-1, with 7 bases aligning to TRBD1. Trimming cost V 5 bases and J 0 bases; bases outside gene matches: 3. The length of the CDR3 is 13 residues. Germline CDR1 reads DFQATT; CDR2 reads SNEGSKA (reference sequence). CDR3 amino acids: CSAAGQMNTEAFF. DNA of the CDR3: TGCAGTGCTGCGGGACAGATGAACACTGAAGCTTTCTTT.

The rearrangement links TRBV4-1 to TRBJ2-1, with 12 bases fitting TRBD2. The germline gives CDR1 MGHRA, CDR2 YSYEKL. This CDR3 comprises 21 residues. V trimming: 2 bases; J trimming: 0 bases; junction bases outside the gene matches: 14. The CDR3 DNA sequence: TGCGCCAGCAGCCAATCCTTCAATCCTAGCGGGAGGGCTATCTCCTACAATGAGCAGTTCTTC. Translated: CASSQSFNPSGRAISYNEQFF.

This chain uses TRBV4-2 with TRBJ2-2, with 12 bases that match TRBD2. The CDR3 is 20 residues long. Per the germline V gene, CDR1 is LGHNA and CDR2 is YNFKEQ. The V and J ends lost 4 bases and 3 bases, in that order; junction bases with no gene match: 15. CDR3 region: CASSPSRSSGRVTDTGELFF. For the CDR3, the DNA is TGTGCCAGCAGCCCGAGCAGATCTAGCGGGAGGGTAACCGACACCGGGGAGCTGTTTTTT.

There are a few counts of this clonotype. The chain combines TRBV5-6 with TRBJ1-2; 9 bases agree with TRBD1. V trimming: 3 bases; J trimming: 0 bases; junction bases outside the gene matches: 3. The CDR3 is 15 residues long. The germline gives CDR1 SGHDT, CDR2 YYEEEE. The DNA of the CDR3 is TGTGCCAGCAGCTGGGGGGACAGGGCTAACTATGGCTACACCTTC. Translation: CASSWGDRANYGYTF. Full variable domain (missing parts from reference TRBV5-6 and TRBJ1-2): DAGVTQSPTHLIKTRGQQVTLRCSPKSGHDTVSWYQQALGQGPQFIFQYYEEEERQRGNFPDRFSGHQFPNYSSELNVNALLLGDSALYLCASSWGDRANYGYTFGSGTRLTVV.

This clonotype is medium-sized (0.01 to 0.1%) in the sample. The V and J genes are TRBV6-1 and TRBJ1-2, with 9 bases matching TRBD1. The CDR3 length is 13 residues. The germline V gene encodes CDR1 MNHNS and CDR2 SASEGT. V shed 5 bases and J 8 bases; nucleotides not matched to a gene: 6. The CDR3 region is CASSKQGAWGYTF. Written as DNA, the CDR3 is TGTGCCAGCAGTAAACAGGGGGCTTGGGGCTACACCTTC.

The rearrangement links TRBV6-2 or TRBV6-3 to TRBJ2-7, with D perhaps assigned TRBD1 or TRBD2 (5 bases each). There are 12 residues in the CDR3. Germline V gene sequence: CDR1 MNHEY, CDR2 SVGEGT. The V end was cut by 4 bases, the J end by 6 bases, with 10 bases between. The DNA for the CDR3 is TGTGCCAGCAGTTCGTTGGGGGTCGAGCAGTACTTC. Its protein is CASSSLGVEQYF.

The CDR3 spells CASSALGAEAFF. CDR3 DNA sequence: TGTGCCAGCAGTGCACTGGGGGCTGAAGCTTTCTTT. The chain recombines TRBV28 with TRBJ1-1; a weak D match, TRBD1 (5 bases). The CDR3 is 12 residues long. Per the germline V gene, CDR1 is MDHEN and CDR2 is SYDVKM. V was clipped by 5 bases and J by 6 bases, with 10 bases between them.